What follows are 22 T cell receptor beta chains derived from one specimen sequenced in a study of identical twins (dated by TCRdb to 2015 to 2016). The library was produced with 5' RACE. Sequenced using an Illumina HiSeq 2000. TCRdb reran the public reads through fastp at Q25 and MiXCR, keeping productive beta chains. Rows are combined by CDR3 protein, so each entry shows the most common genes and DNA. The sample table shows 1.5 million to 2 million distinct CDR3 sequences, and more than 30% are seen once. The top ten clones comprise roughly 0.3% of the sample. The specimen was cord blood. These TCRs come from a newborn girl in good health.

CDR3 sequence (DNA): TGTGCCAGCAGCCAAGCTTTCGGGGAATCGCCCTATGGCTACACCTTC. This codes for CASSQAFGESPYGYTF. The genes are TRBV4-2 and TRBJ1-2, with D unclear. V was clipped by 1 base and J by 4 bases, with 16 bases between them. Per the germline V gene, CDR1 is LGHNA and CDR2 is YNFKEQ. The CDR3 length is 16 residues.

The chain links TRBV19 to TRBJ2-1; D is unclear. The germline V gene encodes CDR1 LNHDA and CDR2 SQIVND (reference sequence). CDR3 length: 14 residues. Trimming cost V 7 bases and J 4 bases, with 14 bases left between them. CDR3 amino acids: CASKPNLGYNEQFF. In DNA form, the CDR3 reads TGTGCCAGTAAGCCCAACTTGGGGTACAATGAGCAGTTCTTC.

This clonotype has more than one count but fewer than ten. The chain carries TRBV5-4 and TRBJ2-1, with TRBD2 identical over 9 bases. Unmatched junction bases numbered 8, after V lost 4 bases and J lost 6 bases. This CDR3 is built from 15 residues. The germline gives CDR1 SGHNT, CDR2 YYREEE (reference sequence). This CDR3 is CASSRRLADFNEQFF. CDR3 DNA sequence: TGTGCCAGCAGCCGTAGACTAGCGGACTTCAATGAGCAGTTCTTC.

DNA for the CDR3: TGTGCCAGCAGTGAATTCAGTAGGGTCCTTAAGTACTTC. This sequence encodes CASSEFSRVLKYF. The chain is built from TRBV18 and TRBJ2-7; unclear D gene. Looked up from germline, CDR1 is KGHSH and CDR2 is LQKENI. The CDR3 runs to 13 residues. Trimming left V 8 bases short and J 11 bases short, with 22 bases between. The whole variable domain, remainder taken from reference TRBV18 and TRBJ2-7, is NAGVMQNPRHLVRRRGQEARLRCSPMKGHSHVYWYRQLPEEGLKFMVYLQKENIIDESGMPKERFSAEFPKEGPSILRIQQVVRGDSAAYFCASSEFSRVLKYFGPGTRLTVT.

This rearrangement joins TRBV20-1 to TRBJ1-2, with 7 bases aligning to TRBD1. The trim removed 2 bases at V and 1 base at J, leaving 4 bases unmatched. The CDR3 is made up of 14 amino acids. Germline loops: CDR1 DFQATT, CDR2 SNEGSKA (reference sequence). The DNA of the CDR3 is TGCAGTGCTAGACCGACAGGGCTTAACTATGGCTACACCTTC. Translated: CSARPTGLNYGYTF.

This chain links TRBV9 with TRBJ2-7; tentative D call: TRBD2 (6 bases). This CDR3 contains 16 residues. CDR1 SGDLS and CDR2 YYNGEE come from the germline V gene. The V and J ends lost 0 bases and 3 bases respectively, with 16 bases between them. In nucleotides, the CDR3 is TGTGCCAGCAGCGTAGGTTTGGTGGGAGGTTACTACGAGCAGTACTTC. Translation: CASSVGLVGGYYEQYF.

The V call is TRBV28, the J call TRBJ2-7; D may correspond to TRBD1 or TRBD2 (5 bases each). The CDR3 loop spans 15 amino acids. Looked up from germline, CDR1 is MDHEN and CDR2 is SYDVKM. Trimming left V 3 bases short and J 2 bases short, with 14 bases between. The CDR3 region is CASSFGVRGPYEQYF. The CDR3 DNA reads TGTGCCAGCAGTTTCGGGGTAAGGGGCCCCTACGAGCAGTACTTC. Combining the CDR3 with reference TRBV28 and TRBJ2-7 gives the whole variable domain DVKVTQSSRYLVKRTGEKVFLECVQDMDHENMFWYRQDPGLGLRLIYFSYDVKMKEKGDIPEGYSVSREKKERFSLILESASTNQTSMYLCASSFGVRGPYEQYFGPGTRLTVT.

This clonotype has just a few counts. V gene TRBV7-9 combines with J gene TRBJ1-1; TRBD1 agrees at 7 bases. Germline V gene sequence: CDR1 SEHNR, CDR2 FQNEAQ (reference sequence). Trimming took 5 bases from V and 1 from J; bases not matched to a gene: 7. The CDR3 is 15 residues long. The CDR3 region has the DNA TGTGCCAGCAGCCCCCCACAGGGGTGGAACACTGAAGCTTTCTTT. Amino acid sequence: CASSPPQGWNTEAFF.

The V and J genes are TRBV7-2 and TRBJ2-1; either TRBD1 or TRBD2 may supply D (5 bases each). V shed 6 bases and J shed 1 base, with 19 bases lying between them. There are 17 residues in the CDR3. CDR1 SGHTA and CDR2 FQGNSA come from the germline V gene. The CDR3 DNA reads TGTGCCAGCAGGTCCAGACGGGGCTCGAGGTCCTACAATGAGCAGTTCTTC. Amino acid sequence: CASRSRRGSRSYNEQFF.

This clonotype was found a few times. CDR3 loop: CASSLGGAGGLQNEQFF. CDR3 coding DNA: TGTGCCAGCAGCTTGGGAGGAGCGGGGGGGCTTCAAAATGAGCAGTTCTTC. This chain connects TRBV5-6 to TRBJ2-1; 10 positions match TRBD2. CDR1 and CDR2 (germline): SGHDT, YYEEEE. This CDR3 is built from 17 residues. V gave up 0 bases and J gave up 7 bases; unmatched junction bases: 10.

This clonotype turned up a few times. The rearrangement uses TRBV20-1 and TRBJ1-2; 10 positions agree with TRBD1. This CDR3 comprises 14 residues. Germline loops: CDR1 DFQATT, CDR2 SNEGSKA (reference sequence). Losses at the gene ends were 0 bases for V and 3 bases for J; bases not matched to a gene: 1. The CDR3 reads CSARDGTGDYGYTF. The CDR3 nucleotides read TGCAGTGCTAGAGATGGGACAGGGGACTATGGCTACACCTTC.

Concerning this clonotype itself: A clone one base away is much larger, so this may be a read error. The chain employs TRBV14 and TRBJ2-3; 12 bases match TRBD2. CDR1 is SGHDN and CDR2 is FVKESK in the germline V gene. V was clipped by 6 bases and J by 4 bases; unmatched bases: 2. CDR3 length equals 14 residues. CDR3 sequence: CASRTSGSADTQYF. The CDR3 DNA follows: TGTGCCAGCAGGACTAGCGGGAGCGCAGATACGCAGTATTTT. Full variable domain (outside the CDR3, taken from reference TRBV14 and TRBJ2-3): EAGVTQFPSHSVIEKGQTVTLRCDPISGHDNLYWYRRVMGKEIKFLLHFVKESKQDESGMPNNRFLAERTGGTYSTLKVQPAELEDSGVYFCASRTSGSADTQYFGPGTRLTVL.

This chain links TRBV12-3 or TRBV12-4 with TRBJ1-3, with TRBD1 as a possible D gene (6 bases). The CDR3 spans 13 residues. V lost 7 bases, J lost 7 bases, and 14 bases lay in between. This chain's CDR3 is CASTLGGLNTIYF. The CDR3 bases are TGTGCCAGCACCTTGGGGGGGCTGAACACCATATATTTT.

The chain couples TRBV4-2 to TRBJ2-3; unclear D gene. CDR3 length equals 16 residues. Germline V gives CDR1 LGHNA, CDR2 YNFKEQ. Trimming stripped 1 base from V and 0 bases from J, with 11 bases between. CDR3 residues: CASSQVSPRSTDTQYF. As DNA, the CDR3 is TGTGCCAGCAGCCAAGTAAGTCCCCGCAGCACAGATACGCAGTATTTT.

V is TRBV2 and J is TRBJ2-5; the D is unclear. The J call may be mistaken, given a closer DNA end match to TRBJ2-1. CDR3 length: 11 amino acids. CDR1 SNHLY and CDR2 FYNNEI come from the germline V gene. The CDR3 loop reads CASRAQETQFF. CDR3 in DNA: TGTGCCAGCCGGGCACAAGAGACCCAGTTCTTC.

This clonotype has just a few counts. The chain recombines TRBV29-1 with TRBJ2-1, with D possibly TRBD2 on 6 matching bases. V dropped 3 bases and J dropped 0 bases, with 12 bases sitting between them. Germline CDR1 reads SQVTM; CDR2 reads ANQGSEA. CDR3 length equals 15 residues. Written as DNA, the CDR3 is TGCAGCGTTGATATGGCGGGGAGCTCCTACAATGAGCAGTTCTTC. Its translation is CSVDMAGSSYNEQFF.

The gene calls are TRBV20-1 and TRBJ1-2; 8 bases agree with TRBD1. CDR1 is DFQATT, CDR2 SNEGSKA, per germline (reference sequence). V lost 0 bases and J lost 6; bases outside the gene matches: 3. The CDR3 runs 13 residues. In nucleotides, the CDR3 is TGCAGTGCTAGAGATACAGGGGGGGATGGCTACACCTTC. Its translation is CSARDTGGDGYTF.

This clonotype was detected only a few times. The gene calls are TRBV4-2 and TRBJ1-2; TRBD1 aligns across 7 bases. J was trimmed by 3 bases and V by 0 bases; bases with no gene match: 4. The germline CDR1 and CDR2 sequences are LGHNA and YNFKEQ. The CDR3 sequence is 15 residues long. Written as DNA, the CDR3 is TGTGCCAGCAGCCAAGATCAGGGGGGGGACTATGGCTACACCTTC. It translates to CASSQDQGGDYGYTF.

The chain employs TRBV13 and TRBJ1-2; 10 nucleotides match TRBD1. This CDR3 contains 15 residues. The V gene end was trimmed by 0 bases and the J gene end by 5 bases; junction bases not matched to a gene: 3. Germline loops: CDR1 PRHDT, CDR2 FYEKMQ (reference sequence). The CDR3 loop is CASSLGRGQGYGYTF. The CDR3 DNA is TGTGCCAGCAGCTTAGGCCGGGGACAGGGGTATGGCTACACCTTC.

Concerning this clonotype itself: A read error is possible here, since a much larger clone lies one base away. V gene TRBV29-1 combines with J gene TRBJ2-1, with 8 nucleotides matching TRBD2. The DNA end is more similar to TRBJ2-7, so the J call may be wrong. CDR1 SQVTM and CDR2 ANQGSEA come from the germline V gene. The CDR3 length is 16 residues. The CDR3 DNA reads as TGCAGCGTCGATTCCGGCGGTAGCGGGACCTACAATGAGCAGTACTTC. Its translation is CSVDSGGSGTYNEQYF.

This clonotype was seen a few times. The chain has TRBV5-4 and TRBJ2-3, with 7 bases that match TRBD1. The V gene's germline CDR1 is SGHNT and CDR2 YYREEE (reference sequence). The CDR3 has 15 amino acids. The V segment lost 4 bases and the J segment 7 bases; nucleotides outside the gene matches: 12. The CDR3 sequence: CASSQRGPYNHTQYF. In nucleotides, the CDR3 is TGTGCCAGCAGCCAAAGGGGGCCCTACAACCATACGCAGTATTTT.

This clonotype was detected a few times. This rearrangement joins TRBV29-1 to TRBJ2-3; tentatively, D is TRBD1 or TRBD2 (5 bases each). Trimming took off 7 bases at V and 8 bases at J, with 22 bases between the two ends. Germline CDR1 SQVTM, CDR2 ANQGSEA. CDR3 length: 14 residues. Here the CDR3 reads CSDRDRPLEGTQYF. In nucleotides, the CDR3 is TGCAGCGATCGGGACCGACCTCTCGAGGGTACGCAGTATTTT.